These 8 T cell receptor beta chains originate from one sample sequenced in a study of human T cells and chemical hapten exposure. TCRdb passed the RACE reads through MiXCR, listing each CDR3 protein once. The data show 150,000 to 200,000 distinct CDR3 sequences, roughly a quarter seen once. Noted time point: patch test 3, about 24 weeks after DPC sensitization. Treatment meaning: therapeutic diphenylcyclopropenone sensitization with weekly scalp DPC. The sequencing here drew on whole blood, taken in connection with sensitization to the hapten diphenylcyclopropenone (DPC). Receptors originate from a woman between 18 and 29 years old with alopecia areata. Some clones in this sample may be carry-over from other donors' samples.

The CDR3, as DNA: TGTGCCAGCAGTTTTTGGGGGGAAGAGACCCAGTACTTC. Amino acid sequence: CASSFWGEETQYF. The chain links TRBV27 to TRBJ2-5; a possible D gene is TRBD2 (6 bases). The CDR3 contains 13 residues. With 3 bases removed from V and 3 bases from J, the gap between germline ends came to 8 bases. CDR1 is MNHEY and CDR2 is SMNVEV in the germline V gene (reference sequence).

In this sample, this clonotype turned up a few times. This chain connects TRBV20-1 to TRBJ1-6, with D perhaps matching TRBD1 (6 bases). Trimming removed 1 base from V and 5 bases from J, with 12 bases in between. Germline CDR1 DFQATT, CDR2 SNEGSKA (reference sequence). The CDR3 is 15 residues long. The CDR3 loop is CSARVVQGDNSPLHF. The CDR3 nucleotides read TGCAGTGCTAGAGTAGTACAGGGAGATAATTCACCCCTCCACTTT.

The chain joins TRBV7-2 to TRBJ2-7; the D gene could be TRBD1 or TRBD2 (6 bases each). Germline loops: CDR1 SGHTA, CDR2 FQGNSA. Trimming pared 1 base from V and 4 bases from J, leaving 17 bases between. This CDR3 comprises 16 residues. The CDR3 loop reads CASSLVGAGNSYEQYF. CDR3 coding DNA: TGTGCCAGCAGCTTAGTGGGGGCGGGGAACTCTTACGAGCAGTACTTC.

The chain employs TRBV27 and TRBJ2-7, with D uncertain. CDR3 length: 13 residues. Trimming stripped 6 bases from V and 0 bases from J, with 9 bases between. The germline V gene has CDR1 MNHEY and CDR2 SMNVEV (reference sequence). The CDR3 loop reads CASRSPYSYEQYF. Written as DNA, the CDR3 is TGTGCCAGCAGGTCACCCTACTCCTACGAGCAGTACTTC.

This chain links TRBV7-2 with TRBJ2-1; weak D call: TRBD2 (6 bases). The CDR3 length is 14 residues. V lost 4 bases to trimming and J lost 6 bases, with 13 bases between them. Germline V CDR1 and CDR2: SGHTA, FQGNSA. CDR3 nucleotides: TGTGCCAGCAGCTACGGGCTAGCGACCAATGAGCAGTTCTTC. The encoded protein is CASSYGLATNEQFF.

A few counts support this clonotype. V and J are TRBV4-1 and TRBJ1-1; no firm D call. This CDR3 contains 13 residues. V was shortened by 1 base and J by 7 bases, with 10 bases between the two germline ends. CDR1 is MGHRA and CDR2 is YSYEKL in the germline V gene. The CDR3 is CASSQGASVEAFF. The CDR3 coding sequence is TGCGCCAGCAGCCAAGGGGCGTCCGTTGAAGCTTTCTTT.

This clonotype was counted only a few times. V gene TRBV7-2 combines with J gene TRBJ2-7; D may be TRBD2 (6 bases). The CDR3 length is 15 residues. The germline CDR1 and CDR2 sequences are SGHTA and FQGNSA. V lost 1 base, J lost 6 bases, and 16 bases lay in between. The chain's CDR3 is CASSLGSGGKLEQYF. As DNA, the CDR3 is TGTGCCAGCAGCTTAGGAAGCGGAGGGAAACTCGAGCAGTACTTC.

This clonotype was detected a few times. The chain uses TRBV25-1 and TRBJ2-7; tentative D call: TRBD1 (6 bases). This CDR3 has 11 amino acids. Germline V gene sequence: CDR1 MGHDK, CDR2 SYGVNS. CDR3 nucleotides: TGTGCTGACCTACAGGGCTACGAGCAGTACTTC. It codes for CADLQGYEQYF.